The 19 T cell receptor beta chains in this list originate from one sample, sequenced in a study of T cell repertoires in cytomegalovirus infection. TCRdb itself ran the reads through MiXCR, one entry per CDR3 protein. The sample records more than 650,000 distinct CDR3 sequences, about 40% being singletons. Sample: PBMCs. These receptors came from a human donor in good health (CMV status not recorded). Some clones in this sample may be carry-over from other donors' samples.

This clonotype appeared a few times. The CDR3 nucleotides read TGCAGTGCTAGAGTGCCAAACTACAGGAGCTCTGGGGCCAACGTCCTGACTTTC. Translating it yields CSARVPNYRSSGANVLTF. The chain is built from TRBV20-1 and TRBJ2-6; D might be TRBD1 (5 bases). CDR1 DFQATT and CDR2 SNEGSKA come from the germline V gene (reference sequence). The germline V and J ends were trimmed by 1 base and 0 bases, with 16 bases remaining between them. This CDR3 is built from 18 residues.

V usage is TRBV6-1 and J usage is TRBJ1-4; a possible D gene is TRBD1 (6 bases). Germline CDR1 is MNHNS and CDR2 is SASEGT. The CDR3 is made up of 15 amino acids. V was cut by 11 bases and J by 0 bases, with 16 bases left in between. The CDR3 protein is CAGQRTGATNEKLFF. Written as DNA, the CDR3 is TGTGCCGGACAGCGGACGGGTGCAACTAATGAAAAACTGTTTTTT.

The V gene is TRBV28, the J gene TRBJ2-5; D gene unclear. The CDR3 has 18 amino acids. Germline lookup yields CDR1 MDHEN and CDR2 SYDVKM. The V end was cut by 6 bases, the J end by 2 bases, with 25 bases between. The DNA for the CDR3 is TGTGCCAGCAGCTCCGACCATCCCGGACGGTATGAACAAGAGACCCAGTACTTC. The encoded protein is CASSSDHPGRYEQETQYF.

The V and J genes are TRBV2 and TRBJ2-5, with D unclear. The germline V gene encodes CDR1 SNHLY and CDR2 FYNNEI. The CDR3 loop spans 12 amino acids. Trimming shortened V by 6 bases and J by 2 bases, and 7 bases separated the two germline ends. The CDR3 DNA sequence: TGTGCCAGCAGGGCTTCGCAAGAGACCCAGTACTTC. Encoded protein: CASRASQETQYF.

This clonotype was recorded a few times. The chain recombines TRBV6-6 with TRBJ1-2; unclear D gene. From germline, CDR1 is MNHNY and CDR2 SVGAGI (reference sequence). This CDR3 contains 14 residues. Trimming took 0 bases from V and 4 from J, leaving 9 bases between them. Written as DNA, the CDR3 is TGTGCCAGCAGTTACTCGATATCAGGCTATGGCTACACCTTC. Amino acids: CASSYSISGYGYTF.

This clonotype appeared a few times. J is TRBJ2-3 and V is TRBV19; D call uncertain. The V and J ends lost 4 bases and 0 bases respectively, with 17 bases between them. The germline gives CDR1 LNHDA, CDR2 SQIVND (reference sequence). This CDR3 region has 17 residues. The CDR3 DNA reads as TGTGCCAGTAGTAATCGGCCGACCCTCATAAGCACAGATACGCAGTATTTT. Encoded protein: CASSNRPTLISTDTQYF. Based on the CDR3 plus reference TRBV19 and TRBJ2-3, the full variable domain is DGGITQSPKYLFRKEGQNVTLSCEQNLNHDAMYWYRQDPGQGLRLIYYSQIVNDFQKGDIAEGYSVSREKKESFPLTVTSAQKNPTAFYLCASSNRPTLISTDTQYFGPGTRLTVL.

Concerning this clonotype: A much more abundant neighbour one base away suggests this may be a read error. The J gene is TRBJ2-1, the V gene TRBV7-2; a possible D gene is TRBD2 (6 bases). From germline, CDR1 is SGHTA and CDR2 FQGNSA. CDR3 length: 16 amino acids. The DNA of the CDR3 is TGTGCAAGCAGCAAGCTTAGCGGAACTTCCTACAATGATCAGTTCTTC. It is translated as CASSKLSGTSYNDQFF.

This rearrangement joins TRBV19 to TRBJ2-1, with 9 bases lining up with TRBD2. The germline V gene has CDR1 LNHDA and CDR2 SQIVND (reference sequence). The V gene end was trimmed by 2 bases and the J gene end by 7 bases; junction bases not matched to a gene: 6. The CDR3 consists of 15 residues. The chain's CDR3 is CASSIQAGGLNEQFF. CDR3 sequence (DNA): TGTGCCAGTAGTATACAAGCGGGGGGACTAAATGAGCAGTTCTTC.

This CDR3 is CASSEDTTEAFF. The CDR3 DNA is TGTGCCAGCAGTGAGGACACCACTGAAGCTTTCTTT. This sequence joins TRBV25-1 and TRBJ1-1; D is perhaps TRBD1 (5 bases). Germline V gene lookup returns CDR1 MGHDK and CDR2 SYGVNS. The CDR3 spans 12 residues. V was trimmed by 3 bases and J by 4 bases, leaving 6 bases between them.

The rearrangement links TRBV7-6 to TRBJ2-1; 13 bases agree with TRBD2. CDR3 length: 18 residues. With V trimmed by 5 bases and J by 3 bases, 10 bases remained unmatched. Germline assignment: CDR1 SGHVS and CDR2 FNYEAQ. The CDR3 nucleotides read TGTGCCAGCAGCCAGGGACCGGGACTAGCGGGAATCTACAATGAGCAGTTCTTC. It encodes CASSQGPGLAGIYNEQFF.

This clonotype was seen a few times. The V and J genes are TRBV7-2 and TRBJ1-1; D is unclear. CDR1 and CDR2 from the germline V gene are SGHTA and FQGNSA. The ends were cut back, 6 bases at V and 0 bases at J, with 17 bases in the middle. The CDR3 totals 16 residues. Here the CDR3 reads CASSFTLRVMNTEAFF. The CDR3 region has the DNA TGTGCCAGCAGTTTCACCCTCCGGGTGATGAACACTGAAGCTTTCTTT.

This chain connects TRBV4-1 to TRBJ2-2; no definite D call. CDR1 is MGHRA and CDR2 is YSYEKL in the germline V gene. V lost 1 base and J 0 bases, leaving 3 bases between the germline ends. This CDR3 spans 14 amino acids. CDR3 sequence reads: CASSQGSNTGELFF. In DNA form, the CDR3 reads TGCGCCAGCAGCCAAGGTTCGAACACCGGGGAGCTGTTTTTT.

The chain has TRBV11-1 and TRBJ2-7; TRBD1 aligns across 10 bases. V gave up 3 bases and J gave up 2 bases; unmatched junction bases: 7. Germline V gene sequence: CDR1 SGHAT, CDR2 FQDESV (reference sequence). The CDR3 is 16 amino acids. The DNA of the CDR3 is TGTGCCAGCAGCTTTGGTACAGGACAGGGGGCCTACGAGCAGTACTTC. Amino acid sequence: CASSFGTGQGAYEQYF.

J is TRBJ2-3 and V is TRBV20-1; weak D call: TRBD1 (6 bases). The CDR3 has 15 amino acids. Germline assignment: CDR1 DFQATT and CDR2 SNEGSKA (reference sequence). Trimming stripped 2 bases from V and 5 bases from J, with 17 bases between. The CDR3 here is CSARFRGIGRDTQYF. The DNA for the CDR3 is TGCAGTGCTAGATTCAGGGGAATAGGTAGAGATACGCAGTATTTT.

There are a few counts of this clonotype. The chain joins TRBV27 to TRBJ1-1; tentative D call: TRBD1 (6 bases). Germline V gene sequence: CDR1 MNHEY, CDR2 SMNVEV (reference sequence). V dropped 0 bases and J dropped 4 bases, with 9 bases sitting between them. The CDR3 contains 14 residues. The CDR3: CASSLSQGSTEAFF. The CDR3 DNA reads TGTGCCAGCAGTTTATCACAGGGTTCCACTGAAGCTTTCTTT.

About this clonotype: This may stem from a read error, because a much larger clone lies one nucleotide away. V and J are TRBV6-1 and TRBJ2-2; no clear D. The CDR3 totals 11 residues. The V and J ends lost 6 bases and 7 bases respectively, with 6 bases between them. Germline lookup yields CDR1 MNHNS and CDR2 SASEGT. CDR3 DNA: TGTGCCAGCAGCCGCGACGGGGAGCTGTTTTTT. Translating gives CASSRDGELFF.

This clonotype was seen ten or more times. This sequence joins TRBV11-2 and TRBJ1-2; no clear D. This CDR3 comprises 16 residues. The germline CDR1 and CDR2 sequences are SGHAT and FQNNGV. Between the trimmed V and J ends, which lost 2 bases and 6 bases, there was a span of 19 bases. In DNA form, the CDR3 reads TGTGCCAGCAGCTTATCCAGCACCTGGTCCGATAATGGCTACACCTTC. This codes for CASSLSSTWSDNGYTF. Looking up the rest from reference TRBV11-2 and TRBJ1-2 gives the full variable domain: EAGVAQSPRYKIIEKRQSVAFWCNPISGHATLYWYQQILGQGPKLLIQFQNNGVVDDSQLPKDRFSAERLKGVDSTLKIQPAKLEDSAVYLCASSLSSTWSDNGYTFGSGTRLTVV.

Worth noting for this clonotype: A junction boundary mismatches the germline segment, possibly from a read error. The chain couples TRBV28 to TRBJ2-5; 10 nucleotides align to TRBD1. Germline CDR1 is MDHEN and CDR2 is SYDVKM. The CDR3 spans 18 residues. CDR3 loop: CARSSSFRDRGRRETQYF. In DNA form, the CDR3 reads TGTGCCAGAAGTTCCTCCTTCCGGGACAGGGGTAGGCGGGAGACCCAGTACTTC.

This clonotype has only a few counts. The chain links TRBV6-6 to TRBJ2-7, with 8 bases matching TRBD2. Looked up from germline, CDR1 is MNHNY and CDR2 is SVGAGI (reference sequence). Trimming took 10 bases from V and 5 from J; bases not matched to a gene: 10. The CDR3 covers 13 residues. The CDR3 DNA reads as TGTGCCACCAGCGGGGGACCACTAAACGAGCAGTACTTC. This gives the protein CATSGGPLNEQYF.